Described below is a single T cell receptor (beta chain) sequence and its context. This specimen belongs to a study of blood T cell repertoires in COVID-19. Turning to the study itself: Spain, Italy and the United States supplied samples that represented acute and convalescent COVID-19. The cDNA or gDNA used as material had been derived from T cells, B-cell-depleted T cells, or PBMCs.

The CDR3 spans 15 residues. Germline loops: CDR1 MGHRA, CDR2 YSYEKL. The V end was cut by 0 bases, the J end by 2 bases, with 10 bases between. Some clones are missing from TCRdb's copy, which holds only in-frame ones; the method was immunoSEQ multiplex PCR. The sample comprises about 400,000 clones, 86% of which are singletons, and more than 1.4% rests with the top ten. The TCR sequence derives from a woman under 40 with active or convalescent COVID-19. The sequenced sample was peripheral blood. This rearrangement joins TRBV4-1 to TRBJ1-1; TRBD1 might be the D (5 bases). The DNA of the CDR3 is TGCGCCAGCAGCCAAGAATGGAGGGGAAACACTGAAGCTTTCTTT. Translating gives CASSQEWRGNTEAFF.